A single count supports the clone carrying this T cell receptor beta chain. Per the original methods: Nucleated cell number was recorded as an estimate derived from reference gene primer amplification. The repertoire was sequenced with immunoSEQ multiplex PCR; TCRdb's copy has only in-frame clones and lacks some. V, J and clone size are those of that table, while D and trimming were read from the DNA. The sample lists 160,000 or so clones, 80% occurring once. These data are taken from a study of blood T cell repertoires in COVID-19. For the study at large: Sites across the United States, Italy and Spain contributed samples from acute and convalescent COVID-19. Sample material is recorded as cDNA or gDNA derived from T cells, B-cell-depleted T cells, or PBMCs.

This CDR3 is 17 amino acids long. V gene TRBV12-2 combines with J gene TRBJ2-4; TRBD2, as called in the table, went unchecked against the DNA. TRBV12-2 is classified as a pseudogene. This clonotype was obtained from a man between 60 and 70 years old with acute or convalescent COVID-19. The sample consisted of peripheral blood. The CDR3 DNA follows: TGTGCAAGTCGCTTAGTAGCTAGATGGCGAGCCAAAAACATTCAGTACTTC. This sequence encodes CASRLVARWRAKNIQYF.